The rows below give T cell receptor beta chains drawn from one sample of a study of T cell responses to AZD1222 COVID-19 vaccine. The data were produced by immunoSEQ multiplex PCR, yet TCRdb's version contains in-frame clones alone and is incomplete. Among around 130,000 clones, over 85% were seen once, and the ten largest hold about 3%. Source: peripheral blood, taken on day 0 of AZD1222 vaccination. Receptors were obtained from an adult in good health. Both conserved end residues are part of each CDR3. A D gene is named only where the DNA matches it firmly. Clone size appears in some rows only: once, few, many, or a class for an expanded clone.

abundance	len	v_gene	d_gene	j_gene	CDR3nt	CDR3aa
many	13	TRBV2	.	TRBJ2-7	TGTGCCAGCAGTCCCTTACTAGCAGGCGAGCAGTACTTC	CASSPLLAGEQYF
.	14	TRBV15	.	TRBJ2-3	TGTGCCACCCTAAGGACGGCTCACGAGAATACGCAGTATTTT	CATLRTAHENTQYF
.	16	TRBV6-5	.	TRBJ1-1	TGTGCCAGCAGTTACTCGTTAGGAGGCGGGGTCGCTGAAGCTTTCTTT	CASSYSLGGGVAEAFF
.	16	TRBV4-1	TRBD2	TRBJ2-7	TGCGCCAGCAGCCAAGTGGCCAGCGGGAGTAAGAACGAGCAGTACTTC	CASSQVASGSKNEQYF
.	14	TRBV19	.	TRBJ2-2	TGTGCCAGTACCATCCAGGTGAACACCGGGGAGCTGTTTTTT	CASTIQVNTGELFF
.	13	TRBV19	.	TRBJ2-2	TGTGCCAGTTACGTAGTCGGCACCGGGGAGCTGTTTTTT	CASYVVGTGELFF
.	14	TRBV5-1	.	TRBJ1-2	TGCGCCAGCAGCTTGGCCTCAGGTTCTGGTGGCTACACCTTC	CASSLASGSGGYTF
.	15	TRBV7-8	TRBD1	TRBJ2-5	TGTGCCAGCAGCGTAGGGACAGGGGTAAAGAAGACCCAGTACTTC	CASSVGTGVKKTQYF
.	17	TRBV7-7	TRBD2	TRBJ2-1	TGTGCTAGCAGCGATGGACTAGCGTGGGGCGCCTACAATGAGCAGTTCTTC	CASSDGLAWGAYNEQFF
.	15	TRBV2	TRBD1	TRBJ1-1	TGTGCCAGCAGTGGGGACAGGGTTCAGAACACTGAAGCTTTCTTT	CASSGDRVQNTEAFF
.	14	TRBV27	TRBD1	TRBJ1-1	TGTGCCAGCAGTTCCGACAGGGGGAACACTGAAGCTTTCTTT	CASSSDRGNTEAFF
.	13	TRBV4-1	.	TRBJ1-4	TGCGCCAGCAGCCTGCTTGGGGGTGAAAAACTGTTTTTT	CASSLLGGEKLFF
few	13	TRBV27	TRBD1	TRBJ2-7	TGTGCCAGCAGTATCCCACCAGGGGGCGAGCAGTACTTC	CASSIPPGGEQYF
.	15	TRBV5-1	TRBD2	TRBJ2-1	TGCGCCAGCAGCCGCGGGGGGAGCTCCTACAATGAGCAGTTCTTC	CASSRGGSSYNEQFF
.	18	TRBV5-1	TRBD2	TRBJ2-7	TGCGCCAGCAGCCCAAATAAGGGACTAGCGGGCTTCTCCTACGAGCAGTACTTC	CASSPNKGLAGFSYEQYF
few	14	TRBV4-1	.	TRBJ1-1	TGCGCCAGCAGCCAGCAGGGAATGGGCACTGAAGCTTTCTTT	CASSQQGMGTEAFF
.	12	TRBV5-1	.	TRBJ1-2	TGCGCCAGCAGCTTGGTGGGGTATGGCTACACCTTC	CASSLVGYGYTF
once	16	TRBV11-1	.	TRBJ1-1	TGTGCCAGCAGCTTAACTACAGGGACAAGAAACACTGAAGCTTTCTTT	CASSLTTGTRNTEAFF
.	13	TRBV7-9	.	TRBJ1-2	TGTGCCACCCCCGGGCGAGGGTTGGGTGGCTACACCTTC	CATPGRGLGGYTF
.	17	TRBV5-8	TRBD1	TRBJ1-6	TGTGCCAGCAGCTTAAACCTAGGACAGGGCTATAATTCACCCCTCCACTTT	CASSLNLGQGYNSPLHF
.	13	TRBV3-1/TRBV3-2	.	TRBJ1-1	TGTGCCAGCAGCCAACTACGAGGCACTGAAGCTTTCTTT	CASSQLRGTEAFF
.	12	TRBV5-6	.	TRBJ1-6	TGTGCCAGCAGCTGGAGGGAGACACCCCTCCACTTT	CASSWRETPLHF
.	13	TRBV2	.	TRBJ2-7	TGTGCCAGCAAACCCTCGGGAGCCCACGAGCAGTACTTC	CASKPSGAHEQYF
.	18	TRBV7-8	TRBD2	TRBJ2-1	TGTGCCAGCCCTCCGGGACTAGAGACTAGTAACTCCTACAATGAGCAGTTCTTC	CASPPGLETSNSYNEQFF
.	11	TRBV5-4	.	TRBJ2-7	TGTGCCAGCAGCTTGGAGCAGGATCAGTACTTC	CASSLEQDQYF
.	13	TRBV2	.	TRBJ1-2	TGTGCCAGCACCGAACAGGATCTCTATGGCTACACCTTC	CASTEQDLYGYTF
once	12	TRBV28	.	TRBJ1-5	TGTGCCAGCAGTTCTAACAATCAGCCCCAGCATTTT	CASSSNNQPQHF
few	16	TRBV5-1	TRBD1	TRBJ2-7	TGCGCCAGCAGCTTCCGGCCGGGACAGGGGGCCAGGGAGCAGTACTTC	CASSFRPGQGAREQYF